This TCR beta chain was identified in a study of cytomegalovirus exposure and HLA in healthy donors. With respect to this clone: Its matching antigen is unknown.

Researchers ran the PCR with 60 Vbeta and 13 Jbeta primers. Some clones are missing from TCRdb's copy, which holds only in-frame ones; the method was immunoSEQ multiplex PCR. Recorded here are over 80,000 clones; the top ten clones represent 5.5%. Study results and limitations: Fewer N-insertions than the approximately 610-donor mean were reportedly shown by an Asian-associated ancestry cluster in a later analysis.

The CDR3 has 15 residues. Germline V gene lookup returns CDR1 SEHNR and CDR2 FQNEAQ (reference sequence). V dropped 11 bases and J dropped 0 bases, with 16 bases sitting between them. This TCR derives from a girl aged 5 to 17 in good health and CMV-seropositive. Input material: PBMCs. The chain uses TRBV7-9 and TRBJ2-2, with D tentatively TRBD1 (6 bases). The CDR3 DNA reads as TGTGCCTCGAAGGGGACACCCCCGAACACCGGGGAGCTGTTTTTT. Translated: CASKGTPPNTGELFF.